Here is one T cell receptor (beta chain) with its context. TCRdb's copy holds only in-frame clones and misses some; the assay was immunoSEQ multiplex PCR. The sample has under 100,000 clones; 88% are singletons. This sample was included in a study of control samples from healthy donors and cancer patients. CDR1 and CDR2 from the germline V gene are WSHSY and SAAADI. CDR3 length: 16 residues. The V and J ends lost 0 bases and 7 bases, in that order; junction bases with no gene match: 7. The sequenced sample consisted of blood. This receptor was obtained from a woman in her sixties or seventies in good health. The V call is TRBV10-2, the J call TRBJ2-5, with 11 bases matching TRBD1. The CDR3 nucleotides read TGCGCCAGCAGTGAGTCCCACGGACAGGGGGCGACGACCCAGTACTTC. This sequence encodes CASSESHGQGATTQYF.